This TCR beta chain derives from a study of monozygotic twins with inflammatory bowel disease. The CDR3 runs to 15 residues. CDR1 is SGHVS and CDR2 is FNYEAQ in the germline V gene. cDNA was produced in eight separate reactions per sample. TCRdb re-called the 5' RACE reads and catalogs CDR3 proteins one per entry, DNA excluded. Reported are more than 300,000 distinct CDR3 sequences; the ten largest clones contain approximately 5.9%. Material for sequencing was blood. V is TRBV7-6 and J is TRBJ1-2. The TCR was taken from a human donor with ulcerative colitis or Crohn's disease, or a healthy co-twin of an affected twin (not recorded which). The CDR3 reads CASSLSPNLHWGYTF.